These 3 T cell receptor beta chains were sequenced from one sample in a study of chemoradiotherapy in HPV16-positive cancers. Profiled with immunoSEQ multiplex PCR; TCRdb holds only in-frame clones, not every one. Of more than 20,000 clones listed, 92% are singletons. Source: blood, taken from a patient who underwent chemoradiotherapy. The receptors come from a human donor with HPV-associated anogenital cancer.

The CDR3, as DNA: TGTGCCAGCAGCCCGAGACAGGCCTCCAGCTACACCTTC. This gives the protein CASSPRQASSYTF. J is TRBJ1-2 and V is TRBV7-6, with D tentatively TRBD1 (6 bases). The V end lost 5 bases, the J end lost 9 bases, and 16 bases lay between the germline ends. CDR3 length: 13 amino acids. Germline-derived CDR1 and CDR2 are SGHVS and FNYEAQ. The variable domain in full, with the rest retrieved from reference TRBV7-6 and TRBJ1-2, is GAGVSQSPRYKVTKRGQDVALRCDPISGHVSLYWYRQALGQGPEFLTYFNYEAQQDKSGLPNDRFSAERPEGSISTLTIQRTEQRDSAMYRCASSPRQASSYTFGSGTRLTVV.

This clone occurred once. This rearrangement joins TRBV13 to TRBJ2-3; no reliable D call. Germline CDR1 is PRHDT and CDR2 is FYEKMQ (reference sequence). Deletions cut 5 bases from V and 2 bases from J, with 5 bases between. The CDR3 has 12 residues. CDR3 sequence (DNA): TGTGCCAGCAGCAACATCACAGATACGCAGTATTTT. This gives the protein CASSNITDTQYF.

This rearrangement joins TRBV25-1 to TRBJ2-3; D not resolved. Trimming shortened V by 8 bases and J by 3 bases, and 12 bases separated the two germline ends. CDR3 length: 13 amino acids. Germline lookup yields CDR1 MGHDK and CDR2 SYGVNS. CDR3: CASATQLTDTQYF. The CDR3 DNA follows: TGTGCCAGCGCGACCCAGCTTACAGATACGCAGTATTTT.